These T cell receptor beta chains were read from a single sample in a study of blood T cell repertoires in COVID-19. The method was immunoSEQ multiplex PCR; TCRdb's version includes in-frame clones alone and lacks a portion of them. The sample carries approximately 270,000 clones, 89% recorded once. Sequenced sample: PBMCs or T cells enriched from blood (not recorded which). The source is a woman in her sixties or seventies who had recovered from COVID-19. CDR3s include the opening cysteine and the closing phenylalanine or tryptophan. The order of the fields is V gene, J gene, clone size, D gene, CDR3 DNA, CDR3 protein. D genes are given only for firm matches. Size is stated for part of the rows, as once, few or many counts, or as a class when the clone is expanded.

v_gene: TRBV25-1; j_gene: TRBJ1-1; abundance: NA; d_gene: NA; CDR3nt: TGTGCCAGCAGTGAATATAGGGCAGGGATTAGTGGAACTGAAGCTTTCTTT; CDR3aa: CASSEYRAGISGTEAFF
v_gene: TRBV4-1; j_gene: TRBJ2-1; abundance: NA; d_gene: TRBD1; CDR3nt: TGCGCCAGCAGCCATGATGACAGGGCCCCCTACAATGAGCAGTTCTTC; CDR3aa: CASSHDDRAPYNEQFF
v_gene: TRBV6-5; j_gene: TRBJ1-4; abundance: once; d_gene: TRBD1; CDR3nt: TGTGCCAGCAGGTTCTTGACAGGGTCTAATGAAAAACTGTTTTTT; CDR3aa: CASRFLTGSNEKLFF
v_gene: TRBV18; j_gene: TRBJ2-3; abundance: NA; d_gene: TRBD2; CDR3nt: TGTGCCACCCAAGAGACTAGCGGCACAGATACGCAGTATTTT; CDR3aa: CATQETSGTDTQYF
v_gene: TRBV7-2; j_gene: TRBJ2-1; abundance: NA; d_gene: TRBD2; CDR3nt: TGTGCCAGCAGCGCCTCTAGCGGGCCTTACAATGAGCAGTTCTTC; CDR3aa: CASSASSGPYNEQFF
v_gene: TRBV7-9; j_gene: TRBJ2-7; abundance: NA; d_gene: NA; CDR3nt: TGTGCCAGCAGCTTAGGTGCGGGATACGAGCAGTACTTC; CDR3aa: CASSLGAGYEQYF
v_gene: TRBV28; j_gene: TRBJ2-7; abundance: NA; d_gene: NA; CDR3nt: TGTGCCAGCTCCAACCCCGCACTTCACTACGAGCAGTACTTC; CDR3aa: CASSNPALHYEQYF
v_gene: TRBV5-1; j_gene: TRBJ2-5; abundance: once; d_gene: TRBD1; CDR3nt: TGCGCCAGCACCCGGGACAGGGATCGGGAGACCCAGTACTTC; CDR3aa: CASTRDRDRETQYF
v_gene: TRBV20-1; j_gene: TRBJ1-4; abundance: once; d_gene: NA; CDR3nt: TGCAGTGCTAGTCAGGGTGGTGGTGAAAAACTGTTTTTT; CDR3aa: CSASQGGGEKLFF
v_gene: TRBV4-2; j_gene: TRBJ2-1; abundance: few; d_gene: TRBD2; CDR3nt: TGTGCCAGCAGGCAAACCTCGGGGGGTTACAATGAGCAGTTCTTC; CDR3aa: CASRQTSGGYNEQFF
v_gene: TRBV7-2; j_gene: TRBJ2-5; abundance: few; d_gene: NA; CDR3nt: TGTGCCAGCAGCTTCTGGCGGGACGAGACCCAGTACTTC; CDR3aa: CASSFWRDETQYF
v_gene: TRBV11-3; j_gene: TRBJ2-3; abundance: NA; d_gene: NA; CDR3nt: TGTGCCAGCAGCTTAGTTCCTGATACGCAGTATTTT; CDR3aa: CASSLVPDTQYF
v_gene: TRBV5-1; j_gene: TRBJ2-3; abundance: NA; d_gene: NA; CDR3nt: TGCGCCAGCAGCTTGGCCTTGGCGGAAAGCACAGATACGCAGTATTTT; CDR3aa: CASSLALAESTDTQYF
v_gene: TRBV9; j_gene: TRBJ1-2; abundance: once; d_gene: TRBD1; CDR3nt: TGTGCCAGCAGCCCCAGGACAGGTTTTAACTATGGCTACACCTTC; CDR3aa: CASSPRTGFNYGYTF
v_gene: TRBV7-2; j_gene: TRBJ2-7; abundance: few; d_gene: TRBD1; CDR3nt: TGTGCCAGCAGCTTATCCCAATGGGGACAGGTATACGAGCAGTACTTC; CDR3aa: CASSLSQWGQVYEQYF
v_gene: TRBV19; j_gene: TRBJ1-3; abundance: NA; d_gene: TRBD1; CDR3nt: TGTGCCAGTAGGACGAGGACAGGGGCGGTCGGAAACACCATATATTTT; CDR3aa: CASRTRTGAVGNTIYF
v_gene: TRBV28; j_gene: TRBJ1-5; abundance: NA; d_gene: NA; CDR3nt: TGTGCCAGCACCCGCCGGGGGTGGGAGCCCCAGCATTTT; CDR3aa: CASTRRGWEPQHF
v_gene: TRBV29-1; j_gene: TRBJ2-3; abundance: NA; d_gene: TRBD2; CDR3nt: TGCAGCGTTGAAACTAGCGGATCCACAGATACGCAGTATTTT; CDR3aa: CSVETSGSTDTQYF
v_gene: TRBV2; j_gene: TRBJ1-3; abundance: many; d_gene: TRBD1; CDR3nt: TGTGCCAGCGGGAGACAGGGACACTCTGGAAACACCATATATTTT; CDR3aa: CASGRQGHSGNTIYF
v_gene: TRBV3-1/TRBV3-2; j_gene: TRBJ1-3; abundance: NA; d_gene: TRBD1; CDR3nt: TGTGCCAGCAGCCAGCCGGGGACAGGAGGAAACACCATATATTTT; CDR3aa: CASSQPGTGGNTIYF
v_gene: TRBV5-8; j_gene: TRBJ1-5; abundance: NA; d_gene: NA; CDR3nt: TGTGCCAGCAGCTTCGACAGGAGCAATCAGCCCCAGCATTTT; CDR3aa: CASSFDRSNQPQHF
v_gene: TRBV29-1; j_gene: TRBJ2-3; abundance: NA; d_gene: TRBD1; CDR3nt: TGCAGCGTTCCGGGACAGAGCACAGATACGCAGTATTTT; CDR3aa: CSVPGQSTDTQYF
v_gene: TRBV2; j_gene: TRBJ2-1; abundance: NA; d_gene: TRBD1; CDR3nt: TGTGCCAGCAAGGGCTCGGGACAGGGGGCTGATGAGCAGTTCTTC; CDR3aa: CASKGSGQGADEQFF
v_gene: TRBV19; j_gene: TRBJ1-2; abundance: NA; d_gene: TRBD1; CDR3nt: TGTGCCAGTATTCCGGTCAGGGGGCAGTATGGTGGCTACACCTTC; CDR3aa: CASIPVRGQYGGYTF
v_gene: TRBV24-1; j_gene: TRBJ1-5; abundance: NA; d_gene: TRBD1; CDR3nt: TGTGCCACCAGTGACCAAGACAGGGATCAGCCCCAGCATTTT; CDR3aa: CATSDQDRDQPQHF
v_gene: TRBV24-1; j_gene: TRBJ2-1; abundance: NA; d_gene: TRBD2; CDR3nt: TGTGCCACCAGTGATTCGGCGGGAGGGCCCTCCAATGAGCAGTTCTTC; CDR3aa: CATSDSAGGPSNEQFF
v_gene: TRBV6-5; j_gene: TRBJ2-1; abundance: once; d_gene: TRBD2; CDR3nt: TGTGCCAGCACTAGAGTGGCTAGCGGATACAATGAGCAGTTCTTC; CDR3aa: CASTRVASGYNEQFF
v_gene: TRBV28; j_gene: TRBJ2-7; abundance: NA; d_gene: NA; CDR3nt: TGTGCCAGCAGTTCGGGAGCGGGCTCCTACGAGCAGTACTTC; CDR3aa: CASSSGAGSYEQYF
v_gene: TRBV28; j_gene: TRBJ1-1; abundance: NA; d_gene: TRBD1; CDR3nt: TGTGCCAGCAGAGGGACAGGGGCTGAAGCTTTCTTT; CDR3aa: CASRGTGAEAFF
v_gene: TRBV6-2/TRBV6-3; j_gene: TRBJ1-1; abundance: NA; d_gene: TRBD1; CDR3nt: TGTGCCAGCAGTTACTGGGGGGACAGTGAAGCTTTCTTT; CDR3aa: CASSYWGDSEAFF
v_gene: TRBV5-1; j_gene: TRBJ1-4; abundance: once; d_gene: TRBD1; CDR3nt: TGCGCCAGCAGCGGTCAGGGGGCGGGGGAAAAACTGTTTTTT; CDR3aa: CASSGQGAGEKLFF
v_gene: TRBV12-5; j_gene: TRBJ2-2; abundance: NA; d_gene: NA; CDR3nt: TGTGCTAGTGGTTTTGGCCCCCGGTCTGCAGGCGGGGAGCTGTTTTTT; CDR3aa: CASGFGPRSAGGELFF
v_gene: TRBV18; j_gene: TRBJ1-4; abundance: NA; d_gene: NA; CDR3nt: TGTGCCAGCTCACCGTCAGGGTTCGAGAAACTGTTTTTT; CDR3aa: CASSPSGFEKLFF
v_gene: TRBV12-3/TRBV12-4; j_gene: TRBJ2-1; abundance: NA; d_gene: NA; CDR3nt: TGTGCCAGCACCTTTGGCTTCAATGAGCAGTTCTTC; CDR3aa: CASTFGFNEQFF
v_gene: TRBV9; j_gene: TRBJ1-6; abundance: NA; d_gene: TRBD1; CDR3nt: TGTGCCAGCAGCGTAGATCCACAGGGGGTAAATTCACCCCTCCACTTT; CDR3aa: CASSVDPQGVNSPLHF
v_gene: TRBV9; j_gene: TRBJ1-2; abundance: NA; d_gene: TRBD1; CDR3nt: TGTGCCAGCAGCGTAGACGACAGGGGATTGACTAACTATGGCTACACCTTC; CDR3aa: CASSVDDRGLTNYGYTF
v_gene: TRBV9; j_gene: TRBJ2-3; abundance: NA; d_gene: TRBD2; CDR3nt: TGTGCCAGCAGCGTAGGGGTCACAAGCCGGGAGGCTCTGTTTAGCACAGATACGCAGTATTTT; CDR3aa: CASSVGVTSREALFSTDTQYF
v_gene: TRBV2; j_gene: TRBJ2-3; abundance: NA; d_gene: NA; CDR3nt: TGTGCCAGCAGTGGGTCAACGTCCGAGAGGGGGGGTCCCATTTACACAGATACGCAGTATTTT; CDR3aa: CASSGSTSERGGPIYTDTQYF
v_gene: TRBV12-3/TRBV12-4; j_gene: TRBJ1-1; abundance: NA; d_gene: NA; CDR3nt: TGTGCCAGCAGTTTGGAGGTGAACACTGAAGCTTTCTTT; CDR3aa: CASSLEVNTEAFF
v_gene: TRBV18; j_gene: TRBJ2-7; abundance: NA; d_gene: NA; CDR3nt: TGTGCCAGCTCACCCTCGGGTAGCGGCACCTACGAGCAGTACTTC; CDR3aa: CASSPSGSGTYEQYF
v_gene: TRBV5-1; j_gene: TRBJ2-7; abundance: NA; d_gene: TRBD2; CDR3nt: TGCGCCAGCAACACCGCTCCGACTAGCGGGAGCCAAGAGCAGTACTTC; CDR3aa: CASNTAPTSGSQEQYF
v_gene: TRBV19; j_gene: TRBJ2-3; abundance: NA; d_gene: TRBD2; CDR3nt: TGTGCCAGTACCCCGGGGGGAATTGACACAGATACGCAGTATTTT; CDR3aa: CASTPGGIDTDTQYF
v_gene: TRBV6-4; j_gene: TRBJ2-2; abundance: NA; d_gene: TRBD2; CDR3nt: TGTGCCAGCAGAGTACTAGCGGGACACACCGGGGAGCTGTTTTTT; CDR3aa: CASRVLAGHTGELFF